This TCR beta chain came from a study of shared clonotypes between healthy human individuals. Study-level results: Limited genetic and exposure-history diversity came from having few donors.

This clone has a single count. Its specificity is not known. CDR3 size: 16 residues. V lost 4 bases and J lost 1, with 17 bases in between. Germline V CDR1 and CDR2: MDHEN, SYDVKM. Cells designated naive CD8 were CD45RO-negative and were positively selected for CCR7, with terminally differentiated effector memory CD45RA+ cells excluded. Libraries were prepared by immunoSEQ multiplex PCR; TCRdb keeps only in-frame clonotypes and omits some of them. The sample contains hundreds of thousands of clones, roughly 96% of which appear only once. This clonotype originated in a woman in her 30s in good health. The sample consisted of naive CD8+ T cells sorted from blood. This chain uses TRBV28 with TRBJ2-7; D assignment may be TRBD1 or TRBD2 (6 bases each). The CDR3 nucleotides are TGTGCCAGCAGTTCGACCTTGGGGGGCGCTTCCTACGAGCAGTACTTC. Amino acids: CASSSTLGGASYEQYF. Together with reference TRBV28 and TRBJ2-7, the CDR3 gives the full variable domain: DVKVTQSSRYLVKRTGEKVFLECVQDMDHENMFWYRQDPGLGLRLIYFSYDVKMKEKGDIPEGYSVSREKKERFSLILESASTNQTSMYLCASSSTLGGASYEQYFGPGTRLTVT.